In this sample, the clone carrying this T cell receptor (beta chain) turned up a few times. Its specificity is not known. The sample belongs to a study of T cells in Graves' hyperthyroidism and ophthalmopathy. Study-wide findings and caveats: Blood held most thyroid clonotypes expanded above 0.001 frequency. Ophthalmopathy got predicted by the model a median roughly 6.4 months before its onset.

The CDR3 covers 15 residues. Germline V CDR1 and CDR2: MGHRA, YSYEKL. Trimming removed 1 base from V and 6 bases from J, with 15 bases in between. RNA transcripts served as the template for amplifying TCR beta CDR3 regions. An initial round of RT-PCR targeting the TCR CDR3 relied on the HTBI primer set. TCRdb passed the multiplex PCR reads through MiXCR, listing each CDR3 protein once. The sample has 800,000 or so distinct CDR3 sequences, about two fifths seen once. The PBMCs were taken from roughly 10 ml of fresh peripheral blood. The sequence was obtained from a young man with Graves' hyperthyroidism. Sequencing was carried out using blood. V usage is TRBV4-1 and J usage is TRBJ1-2, with D maybe TRBD1 (5 bases). CDR3 sequence: CASSQVNGGGHGYTF. CDR3 coding DNA: TGCGCCAGCAGCCAAGTTAACGGGGGTGGGCATGGCTACACCTTC.